Reported below is one T cell receptor beta chain. This sample is part of a study of T-cell reconstitution after alpha-beta-depleted transplantation in children. Trimming removed 0 bases from V and 9 bases from J; junction bases left unmatched: 8. The germline V gene has CDR1 PRHDT and CDR2 FYEKMQ (reference sequence). The CDR3 loop spans 16 amino acids. The TCRbeta library incorporated unique molecular identifiers. From the PCR reads, TCRdb called clonotypes with MiXCR, one entry per CDR3 protein. The sample lists 350,000 to 400,000 distinct CDR3 sequences; around 21% were seen once. This sequence originates from a human donor who donated a stem cell graft to a child with acute myeloid leukemia. The sequences come from PBMCs from the stem cell graft donor, collected from the stem cell graft. The rearrangement joins TRBV13 to TRBJ2-1, with TRBD2 matching 10 bases. The CDR3 loop is CASSLGPLAGAFEQFF. CDR3 nucleotide sequence: TGTGCCAGCAGCTTAGGGCCCCTAGCGGGAGCGTTTGAGCAGTTCTTC.